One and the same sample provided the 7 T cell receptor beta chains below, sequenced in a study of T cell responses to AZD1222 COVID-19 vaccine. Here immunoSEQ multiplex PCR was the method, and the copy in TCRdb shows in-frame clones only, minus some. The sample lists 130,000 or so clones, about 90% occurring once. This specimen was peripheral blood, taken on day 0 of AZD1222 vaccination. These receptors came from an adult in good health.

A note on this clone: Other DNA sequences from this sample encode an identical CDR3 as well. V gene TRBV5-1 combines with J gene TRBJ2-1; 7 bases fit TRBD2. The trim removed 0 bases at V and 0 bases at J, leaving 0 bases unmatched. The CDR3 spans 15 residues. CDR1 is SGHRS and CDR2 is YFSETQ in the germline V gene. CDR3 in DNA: TGCGCCAGCAGCTTGGGCGGGAGCTCCTACAATGAGCAGTTCTTC. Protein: CASSLGGSSYNEQFF.

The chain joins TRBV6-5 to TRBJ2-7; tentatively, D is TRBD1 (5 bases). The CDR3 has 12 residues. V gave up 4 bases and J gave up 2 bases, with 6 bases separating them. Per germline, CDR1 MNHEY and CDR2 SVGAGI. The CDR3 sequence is CASSSQAYEQYF. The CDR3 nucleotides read TGTGCCAGCAGTTCACAGGCCTACGAGCAGTACTTC.

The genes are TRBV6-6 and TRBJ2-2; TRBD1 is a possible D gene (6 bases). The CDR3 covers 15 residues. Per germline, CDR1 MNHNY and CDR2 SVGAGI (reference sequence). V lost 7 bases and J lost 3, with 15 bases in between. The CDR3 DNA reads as TGTGCCAGCATTGCAGGGGTCTCTCACACCGGGGAGCTGTTTTTT. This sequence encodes CASIAGVSHTGELFF.

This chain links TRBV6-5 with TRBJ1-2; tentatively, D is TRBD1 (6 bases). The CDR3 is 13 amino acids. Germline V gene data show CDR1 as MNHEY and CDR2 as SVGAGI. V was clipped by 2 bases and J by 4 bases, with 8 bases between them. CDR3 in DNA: TGTGCCAGCAGTTACGACAGGACCTATGGCTACACCTTC. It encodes CASSYDRTYGYTF.

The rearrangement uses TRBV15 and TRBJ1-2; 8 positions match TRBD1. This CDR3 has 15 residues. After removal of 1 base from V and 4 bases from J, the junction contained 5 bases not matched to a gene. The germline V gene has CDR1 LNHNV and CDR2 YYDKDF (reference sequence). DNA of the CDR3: TGTGCCACCAGCAGAGGACAGGGGAACTCCTATGGCTACACCTTC. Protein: CATSRGQGNSYGYTF.

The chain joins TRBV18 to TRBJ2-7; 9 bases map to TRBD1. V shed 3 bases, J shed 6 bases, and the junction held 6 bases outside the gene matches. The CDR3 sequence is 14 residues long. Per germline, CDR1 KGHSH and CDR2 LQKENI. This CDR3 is CASSPGTGRSEQYF. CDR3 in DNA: TGTGCCAGCTCACCTGGGACAGGGCGATCCGAGCAGTACTTC.

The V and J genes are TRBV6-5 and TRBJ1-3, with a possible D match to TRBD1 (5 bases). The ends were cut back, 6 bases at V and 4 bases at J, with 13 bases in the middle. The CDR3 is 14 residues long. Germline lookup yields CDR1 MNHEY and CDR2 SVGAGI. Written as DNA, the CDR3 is TGTGCCAGCAGCGACCTCGGACAAGGAAACACCATATATTTT. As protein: CASSDLGQGNTIYF.